The 29 T cell receptor beta chains listed next were all sequenced from one sample in a study of T cell responses to AZD1222 COVID-19 vaccine. Profiling relied on immunoSEQ multiplex PCR, and the TCRdb table lists in-frame clones only, not all of them. Here the sample spans 60,000 to 75,000 clones, about four fifths being singletons. The source was peripheral blood, collected 28 days after the second AZD1222 dose. These receptors were taken from an adult who received the AZD1222 COVID-19 vaccine.

Judged by abundance, this clone is medium-sized. This chain connects TRBV6-5 to TRBJ1-6; D is perhaps TRBD1 (5 bases). CDR3 size: 12 residues. Germline V gene lookup returns CDR1 MNHEY and CDR2 SVGAGI. V was cut by 6 bases and J by 10 bases, with 10 bases left in between. In DNA, the CDR3 is TGTGCCAGCAGGGAGGGGCTGTCACCCCTCCACTTT. It encodes CASREGLSPLHF.

This rearrangement joins TRBV5-1 to TRBJ2-7; 8 nucleotides match TRBD2. CDR3 length: 15 amino acids. The V gene end was trimmed by 0 bases and the J gene end by 3 bases; junction bases not matched to a gene: 5. Per the germline V gene, CDR1 is SGHRS and CDR2 is YFSETQ. The CDR3 spells CASSLVGLVGYEQYF. DNA of the CDR3: TGCGCCAGCAGCTTGGTGGGACTAGTGGGCTACGAGCAGTACTTC.

The chain employs TRBV7-8 and TRBJ2-5, with 9 bases identical to TRBD2. The CDR3 is 15 amino acids. The germline V gene has CDR1 SGHVS and CDR2 FQNEAQ. After removal of 4 bases from V and 7 bases from J, the junction contained 10 bases not matched to a gene. For the CDR3, the DNA is TGTGCCAGCAGCTCCGCCCGCGGGGGGGCTGTGACCCAGTACTTC. Encoded protein: CASSSARGGAVTQYF.

This CDR3 is CASSPLRGNTIYF. Written as DNA, the CDR3 is TGTGCCAGCAGTCCACTCCGGGGAAACACCATATATTTT. This chain joins TRBV6-5 and TRBJ1-3; D call uncertain. The V and J ends lost 5 bases and 4 bases respectively, with 9 bases between them. The length of the CDR3 is 13 residues. Germline CDR1 is MNHEY and CDR2 is SVGAGI.

The chain couples TRBV6-5 to TRBJ1-1; unclear D gene. CDR1 is MNHEY, CDR2 SVGAGI, per germline. Trimming cost V 2 bases and J 1 base, with 8 bases left between them. This CDR3 spans 14 amino acids. CDR3 loop: CASSYANRNTEAFF. The CDR3 bases are TGTGCCAGCAGTTACGCCAACCGGAACACTGAAGCTTTCTTT.

The chain recombines TRBV7-9 with TRBJ1-4; TRBD1 agrees at 8 bases. V was clipped by 5 bases and J by 7 bases; unmatched bases: 6. The CDR3 sequence is 14 residues long. Germline V gene sequence: CDR1 SEHNR, CDR2 FQNEAQ (reference sequence). DNA for the CDR3: TGTGCCAGCAGCCCGGACAGGGCGGGTGAAAAACTGTTTTTT. This sequence encodes CASSPDRAGEKLFF.

V usage is TRBV5-1 and J usage is TRBJ2-5; D remains unclear. This CDR3 comprises 14 residues. V was pared by 1 base and J by 1 base, with 8 bases between. In germline, CDR1 is SGHRS, CDR2 YFSETQ. The CDR3 reads CASSLYGTQETQYF. CDR3 sequence (DNA): TGCGCCAGCAGCTTGTACGGTACCCAAGAGACCCAGTACTTC.

This chain uses TRBV7-2 with TRBJ2-2, with D unresolved. With 5 bases removed from V and 1 base from J, the gap between germline ends came to 11 bases. Germline CDR1 SGHTA, CDR2 FQGNSA. CDR3 size: 15 residues. CDR3 coding DNA: TGTGCCAGCAGCCTGCGTATGGGGAACACCGGGGAGCTGTTTTTT. This codes for CASSLRMGNTGELFF.

The genes are TRBV4-3 and TRBJ1-5; D is unclear. The CDR3 contains 17 residues. Germline V gene data show CDR1 as LGHNA and CDR2 as YSLEER. V was trimmed by 0 bases and J by 0 bases, leaving 12 bases between them. The CDR3 is CASSQDRRPNSNQPQHF. As DNA, the CDR3 is TGCGCCAGCAGCCAAGATCGGCGACCGAATAGCAATCAGCCCCAGCATTTT.

The chain couples TRBV2 to TRBJ2-7; perhaps TRBD2 as D (5 bases). This CDR3 has 12 residues. The V and J ends lost 6 bases and 5 bases respectively, with 11 bases between them. CDR1 and CDR2 (germline): SNHLY, FYNNEI. CDR3 in amino acids: CASRGDGDEQYF. CDR3 in DNA: TGTGCCAGCAGGGGAGATGGGGACGAGCAGTACTTC.

This clone occurred a few times. The chain combines TRBV18 with TRBJ2-5; D remains unclear. Germline-derived CDR1 and CDR2 are KGHSH and LQKENI. With 5 bases removed from V and 3 bases from J, the gap between germline ends came to 13 bases. The length of the CDR3 is 14 residues. CDR3 in amino acids: CASSSFQREETQYF. CDR3 DNA sequence: TGTGCCAGCTCATCCTTTCAAAGAGAAGAGACCCAGTACTTC.

The chain combines TRBV6-5 with TRBJ2-1; 13 nucleotides match TRBD2. The CDR3 contains 16 residues. Looked up from germline, CDR1 is MNHEY and CDR2 is SVGAGI. With V trimmed by 4 bases and J by 8 bases, 8 bases remained unmatched. This CDR3 reads CASSSLRLAGGDEQFF. In DNA form, the CDR3 reads TGTGCCAGCAGTTCATTAAGACTAGCGGGGGGAGATGAGCAGTTCTTC.

This clone was counted many times. The V call is TRBV11-2, the J call TRBJ2-7; D gene unclear. The length of the CDR3 is 16 residues. Per the germline V gene, CDR1 is SGHAT and CDR2 is FQNNGV. With 5 bases removed from V and 2 bases from J, the gap between germline ends came to 19 bases. CDR3 region: CASSTYLNMGTYEQYF. The CDR3 DNA reads TGTGCCAGCAGCACATATTTAAACATGGGGACCTACGAGCAGTACTTC. Full variable domain (outside the CDR3, taken from reference TRBV11-2 and TRBJ2-7): EAGVAQSPRYKIIEKRQSVAFWCNPISGHATLYWYQQILGQGPKLLIQFQNNGVVDDSQLPKDRFSAERLKGVDSTLKIQPAKLEDSAVYLCASSTYLNMGTYEQYFGPGTRLTVT.

The chain uses TRBV4-2 and TRBJ2-5; D is perhaps TRBD2 (7 bases). The CDR3 is made up of 17 amino acids. Germline V CDR1 and CDR2: LGHNA, YNFKEQ. Between the trimmed V and J ends, which lost 4 bases and 1 base, there was a span of 19 bases. Here the CDR3 reads CASSRHWGGQTQETQYF. Here the CDR3 DNA reads TGTGCCAGCAGCCGCCACTGGGGGGGCCAGACCCAAGAGACCCAGTACTTC.

This chain links TRBV28 with TRBJ1-5; D uncertain. Germline lookup yields CDR1 MDHEN and CDR2 SYDVKM. The CDR3 is 12 residues long. Trimming took off 6 bases at V and 12 bases at J, with 15 bases between the two ends. CDR3 sequence reads: CASRNGKRVQHF. The CDR3 region has the DNA TGTGCCAGCAGGAACGGGAAAAGGGTCCAGCATTTT. Filled out from reference TRBV28 and TRBJ1-5, the complete variable domain reads DVKVTQSSRYLVKRTGEKVFLECVQDMDHENMFWYRQDPGLGLRLIYFSYDVKMKEKGDIPEGYSVSREKKERFSLILESASTNQTSMYLCASRNGKRVQHFGDGTRLSIL.

The V call is TRBV5-6, the J call TRBJ2-3; D not resolved. The CDR3 consists of 14 residues. CDR1 and CDR2 from the germline V gene are SGHDT and YYEEEE. The V end was cut by 4 bases, the J end by 0 bases, with 9 bases between. The CDR3 loop reads CASSLLASTDTQYF. The CDR3 bases are TGTGCCAGCAGCCTACTCGCGAGCACAGATACGCAGTATTTT.

This chain joins TRBV5-8 and TRBJ1-1; 12 bases match TRBD1. The CDR3 length is 17 residues. CDR1 and CDR2 from the germline V gene are SGHTS and YDEGEE. V dropped 4 bases and J dropped 5; count of bases not matched to a gene: 12. The CDR3 reads CASSPGTGGLFGTEAFF. The CDR3 DNA follows: TGTGCCAGCAGCCCAGGGACAGGGGGCTTGTTCGGTACTGAAGCTTTCTTT. The whole variable domain, filled in from reference TRBV5-8 and TRBJ1-1, reads EAGVTQSPTHLIKTRGQQATLRCSPISGHTSVYWYQQALGLGLQFLLWYDEGEERNRGNFPPRFSGRQFPNYSSELNVNALELEDSALYLCASSPGTGGLFGTEAFFGQGTRLTVV.

The J gene is TRBJ1-1, the V gene TRBV30; TRBD1 might be the D (6 bases). CDR1 and CDR2 from the germline V gene are GTSNPN and SVGIG (reference sequence). There are 13 residues in the CDR3. V lost 3 bases, J lost 4 bases, and 12 bases lay in between. The CDR3 here is CAWRGWGATEAFF. The CDR3 nucleotides read TGTGCCTGGAGAGGTTGGGGGGCCACTGAAGCTTTCTTT.

The V gene is TRBV14, the J gene TRBJ1-3; D perhaps matches TRBD1 (5 bases). CDR3 length equals 15 residues. Germline V gives CDR1 SGHDN, CDR2 FVKESK. V lost 4 bases, J lost 0 bases, and 10 bases lay in between. CDR3: CASSRGAASGNTIYF. Written as DNA, the CDR3 is TGTGCCAGCAGCCGCGGGGCAGCCTCTGGAAACACCATATATTTT.

The rearrangement uses TRBV18 and TRBJ1-5; D call uncertain. The CDR3 extends over 15 amino acids. V was pared by 2 bases and J by 7 bases, with 15 bases between. Germline CDR1 KGHSH, CDR2 LQKENI. The CDR3 nucleotides read TGTGCCAGCTCACCAGGCTCGGGTGTAGACCAGCCCCAGCATTTT. The encoded protein is CASSPGSGVDQPQHF.

The chain carries TRBV29-1 and TRBJ1-2; TRBD1 aligns across 7 bases. The germline V gene encodes CDR1 SQVTM and CDR2 ANQGSEA. With 4 bases clipped from V and 8 bases from J, the junction kept 7 bases outside the gene matches. The CDR3 extends over 12 amino acids. CDR3 region: CSVVGTQGGYTF. CDR3 in DNA: TGCAGCGTTGTGGGGACACAGGGGGGCTACACCTTC. The variable domain in full, completed from reference TRBV29-1 and TRBJ1-2, reads SAVISQKPSRDICQRGTSLTIQCQVDSQVTMMFWYRQQPGQSLTLIATANQGSEATYESGFVIDKFPISRPNLTFSTLTVSNMSPEDSSIYLCSVVGTQGGYTFGSGTRLTVV.

The chain combines TRBV4-3 with TRBJ2-7; D perhaps matches TRBD1 (6 bases). Germline values: CDR1 LGHNA, CDR2 YSLEER. V was pared by 0 bases and J by 3 bases, with 12 bases between. This CDR3 is 15 amino acids long. The CDR3 region is CASSQDRKGGYEQYF. The DNA for the CDR3 is TGCGCCAGCAGCCAAGATCGGAAAGGGGGCTACGAGCAGTACTTC.

The gene calls are TRBV15 and TRBJ2-6; tentatively, D is TRBD1 (5 bases). There are 15 residues in the CDR3. V lost 5 bases, J lost 4 bases, and 12 bases lay in between. Looked up from germline, CDR1 is LNHNV and CDR2 is YYDKDF (reference sequence). Written as DNA, the CDR3 is TGTGCCACCAGCGGGGCCCCCCGCGGGGCCAACGTCCTGACTTTC. Its translation is CATSGAPRGANVLTF. Together with reference TRBV15 and TRBJ2-6, the CDR3 gives the full variable domain: DAMVIQNPRYQVTQFGKPVTLSCSQTLNHNVMYWYQQKSSQAPKLLFHYYDKDFNNEADTPDNFQSRRPNTSFCFLDIRSPGLGDTAMYLCATSGAPRGANVLTFGAGSRLTVL.

The V call is TRBV27, the J call TRBJ1-2, with TRBD1 identical over 7 bases. Germline CDR1 is MNHEY and CDR2 is SMNVEV (reference sequence). Trimming took 3 bases from V and 3 from J; bases not matched to a gene: 19. This CDR3 region has 19 residues. The CDR3, as DNA: TGTGCCAGCAGTTTGGGGTTTGGGGGCAGGGGGAACTCTTACTATGGCTACACCTTC. Translation: CASSLGFGGRGNSYYGYTF.

The genes are TRBV6-6 and TRBJ1-4, with a possible D match to TRBD1 (6 bases). The CDR3 extends over 16 amino acids. Germline V gene lookup returns CDR1 MNHNY and CDR2 SVGAGI (reference sequence). V was clipped by 3 bases and J by 0 bases, with 11 bases between them. The CDR3 DNA reads TGTGCCAGCAGTTATGACAGGACTGCAACTAATGAAAAACTGTTTTTT. Protein: CASSYDRTATNEKLFF.

The V and J genes are TRBV30 and TRBJ2-1; 9 bases line up with TRBD2. In germline, CDR1 is GTSNPN, CDR2 SVGIG (reference sequence). The J segment lost 6 bases and the V segment lost 4 bases, leaving 4 bases of the junction unmatched. The CDR3 contains 13 residues. The CDR3 DNA sequence: TGTGCCTGGACTAGCGGGGATCCCAATGAGCAGTTCTTC. The encoded protein is CAWTSGDPNEQFF.

The chain recombines TRBV19 with TRBJ2-3, with TRBD2 identical over 9 bases. Germline CDR1 and CDR2: LNHDA and SQIVND (reference sequence). The CDR3 totals 18 residues. The V and J ends lost 5 bases and 7 bases, in that order; junction bases with no gene match: 19. This CDR3 is CASSGPPTRGGARYTQYF. The CDR3 nucleotides are TGTGCCAGTAGTGGGCCCCCAACTCGCGGGGGGGCTAGGTATACGCAGTATTTT.

The chain is built from TRBV11-3 and TRBJ1-1, with 11 bases identical to TRBD1. The CDR3 has 15 amino acids. After removal of 4 bases from V and 2 bases from J, the junction contained 3 bases not matched to a gene. Germline values: CDR1 SGHNT, CDR2 YENEEA. The CDR3 reads CASSSGQGENTEAFF. The CDR3 DNA reads as TGTGCCAGCAGCTCGGGACAGGGGGAAAACACTGAAGCTTTCTTT.

V and J are TRBV27 and TRBJ2-6; D is uncertain. Germline values: CDR1 MNHEY, CDR2 SMNVEV (reference sequence). The CDR3 consists of 18 residues. V was cut by 3 bases and J by 0 bases, with 15 bases left in between. The CDR3 reads CASSFDGRASSGANVLTF. The CDR3 bases are TGTGCCAGCAGTTTTGACGGACGGGCGAGCTCTGGGGCCAACGTCCTGACTTTC.